The source of this TCR beta chain is a study of graft-versus-host responses after intestinal transplantation. TCRdb's copy holds only in-frame clones and misses some; the assay was immunoSEQ multiplex PCR. Of about 10,000 clones listed, around 33% are singletons. The culture paired roughly 200,000 irradiated violet-dye-labeled stimulators with roughly 200,000 CFSE-labeled responders. Unmatched junction bases numbered 4, after V lost 5 bases and J lost 0 bases. Germline loops: CDR1 SGDLS, CDR2 YYNGEE. The CDR3 is made up of 15 amino acids. V gene TRBV9 combines with J gene TRBJ1-5; the match to TRBD1 covers 8 bases. This TCR derives from a human patient who received an intestinal transplant. This specimen was alloreactive CD8+ T cells from a mixed lymphocyte reaction culture, taken before intestinal transplant. Subset indicated: CFSE-low proliferating T cells sorted from approximately 6-day pre-transplant mixed lymphocyte reaction (GvH or HvG direction). The DNA of the CDR3 is TGTGCCAGCAGTCAGGGGGCGAATAGCAATCAGCCCCAGCATTTT. Protein sequence: CASSQGANSNQPQHF.